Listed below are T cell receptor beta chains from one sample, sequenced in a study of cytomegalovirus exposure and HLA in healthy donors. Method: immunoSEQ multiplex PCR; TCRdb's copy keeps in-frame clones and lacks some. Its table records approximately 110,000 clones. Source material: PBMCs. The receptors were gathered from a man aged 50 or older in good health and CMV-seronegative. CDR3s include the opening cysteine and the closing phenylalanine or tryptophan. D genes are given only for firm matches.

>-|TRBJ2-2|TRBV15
CATSRARANTGELFF
TGTGCCACCAGCAGAGCCAGGGCCAACACCGGGGAGCTGTTTTTT
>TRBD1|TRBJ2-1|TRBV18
CASSPDRGTYNEQFF
TGTGCCAGCTCACCCGACAGGGGCACCTACAATGAGCAGTTCTTC
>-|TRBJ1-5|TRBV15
CATSRTGVGQPQHF
TGTGCCACCAGCAGGACAGGAGTTGGACAGCCCCAGCATTTT
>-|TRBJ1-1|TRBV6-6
CASSKRETEAFF
TGTGCCAGCAGTAAACGAGAGACTGAAGCTTTCTTT
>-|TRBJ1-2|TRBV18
CASSPQTTESPRGYTF
TGTGCCAGCTCACCACAGACGACGGAGTCCCCTCGTGGCTACACCTTC
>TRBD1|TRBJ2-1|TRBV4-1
CASRPSDRGRVEDITSYNEQFF
TGCGCCAGCAGACCCAGTGACAGGGGACGAGTCGAGGACATAACCTCGTACAATGAGCAGTTCTTC
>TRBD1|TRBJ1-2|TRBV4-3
CASSQGTDREYGYTF
TGCGCCAGCAGCCAAGGGACGGACAGGGAGTATGGCTACACCTTC
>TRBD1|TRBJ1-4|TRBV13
CASSITGTGLNEKLFF
TGTGCCAGCAGCATCACCGGGACAGGGTTGAATGAAAAACTGTTTTTT
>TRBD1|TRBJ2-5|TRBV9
CASSRDRVETQYF
TGTGCCAGCAGCAGGGACAGGGTCGAGACCCAGTACTTC
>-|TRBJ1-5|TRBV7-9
CATGRGDSNQPQHF
TGTGCCACCGGGAGGGGGGATAGCAATCAGCCCCAGCATTTT
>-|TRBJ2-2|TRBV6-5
CASSYVIQSTGELFF
TGTGCCAGCAGTTACGTGATTCAGTCCACCGGGGAGCTGTTTTTT
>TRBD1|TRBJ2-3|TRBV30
CAWSSDRSTDTQYF
TGTGCCTGGAGTTCGGACAGGTCGACAGATACGCAGTATTTT
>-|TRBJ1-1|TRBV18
CASSPQIMNTEAFF
TGTGCCAGCTCACCGCAGATTATGAACACTGAAGCTTTCTTT
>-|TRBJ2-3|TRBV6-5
CASSYSRTGTDTQYF
TGTGCCAGCAGTTACTCGAGAACCGGCACAGATACGCAGTATTTT
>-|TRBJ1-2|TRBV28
CASSLSEGSANYGYTF
TGTGCCAGCAGTTTATCGGAGGGGTCTGCTAACTATGGCTACACCTTC
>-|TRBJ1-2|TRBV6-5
CASSYSGRTNYGYTF
TGTGCCAGCAGTTACTCGGGGCGGACTAACTATGGCTACACCTTC
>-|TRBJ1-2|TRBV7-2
CASSLGFQGYTF
TGTGCCAGCAGCTTAGGTTTTCAGGGCTACACCTTC
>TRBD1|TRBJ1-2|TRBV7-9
CASRSNVGTGYGYTF
TGTGCCAGCAGATCAAATGTCGGGACAGGGTATGGCTACACCTTC
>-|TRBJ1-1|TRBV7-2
CASRRDHSYTEAFF
TGTGCCAGCAGACGCGACCACAGCTACACTGAAGCTTTCTTT
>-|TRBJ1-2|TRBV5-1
CASSLGVAANYGYTF
TGCGCCAGCAGCTTGGGGGTCGCGGCTAACTATGGCTACACCTTC
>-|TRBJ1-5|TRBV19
CASSRWQGIGSNQPQHF
TGTGCCAGTAGTAGGTGGCAGGGTATCGGGAGCAATCAGCCCCAGCATTTT
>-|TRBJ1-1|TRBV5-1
CASLRDPNTEAFF
TGCGCCAGCCTCCGGGATCCGAACACTGAAGCTTTCTTT
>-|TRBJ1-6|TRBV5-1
CASSSILGGSGSPLHF
TGCGCCAGCAGCTCCATCCTCGGAGGGAGCGGTTCACCCCTCCACTTT
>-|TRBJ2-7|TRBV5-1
CASSVDRTAYEQYF
TGCGCCAGCAGCGTCGACAGGACCGCCTACGAGCAGTACTTC
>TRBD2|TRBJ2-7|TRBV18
CASSSWTSGTTYEQYF
TGTGCCAGCTCATCCTGGACTAGCGGTACCACCTACGAGCAGTACTTC
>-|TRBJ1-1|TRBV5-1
CASSMEGEAFF
TGCGCCAGCAGCATGGAGGGGGAAGCTTTCTTT
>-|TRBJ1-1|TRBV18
CATRGATLNTEAFF
TGTGCCACCCGGGGGGCTACGTTGAACACTGAAGCTTTCTTT
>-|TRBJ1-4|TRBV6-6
CATGTSGGDEKLFF
TGTGCCACCGGGACATCTGGGGGGGATGAAAAACTGTTTTTT
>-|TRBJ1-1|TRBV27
CASSTGNSAFF
TGTGCCAGCAGTACGGGAAATTCGGCTTTCTTT
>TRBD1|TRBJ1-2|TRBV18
CASSDQGESGYTF
TGTGCCAGCTCAGATCAGGGGGAGAGTGGCTACACCTTC
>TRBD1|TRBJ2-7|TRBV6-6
CASSSTGGTYEQYF
TGTGCCAGCAGTTCGACAGGGGGAACCTACGAGCAGTACTTC
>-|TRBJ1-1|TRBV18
CASSGQANTEAFF
TGTGCCAGCTCAGGACAAGCAAACACTGAAGCTTTCTTT
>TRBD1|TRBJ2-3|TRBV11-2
CASSLQGGTDTQYF
TGTGCCAGCAGCTTACAGGGGGGCACAGATACGCAGTATTTT
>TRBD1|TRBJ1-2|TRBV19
CASSIQDRDYGYTF
TGTGCCAGTAGTATCCAGGACAGGGACTATGGCTACACCTTC
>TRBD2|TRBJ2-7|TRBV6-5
CASCASGRLEQYF
TGTGCCAGCTGCGCTAGCGGGAGGCTTGAGCAGTACTTC
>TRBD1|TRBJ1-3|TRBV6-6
CASSLTGEFFGNTIYF
TGTGCCAGCAGTTTGACAGGGGAATTCTTTGGAAACACCATATATTTT
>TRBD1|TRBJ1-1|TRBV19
CASSTGTGANVNTEAFF
TGTGCCAGTAGTACCGGGACAGGGGCCAATGTTAACACTGAAGCTTTCTTT
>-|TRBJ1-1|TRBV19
CASSPIRRGRTEAFF
TGTGCCAGTAGTCCCATCCGGAGGGGAAGGACTGAAGCTTTCTTT
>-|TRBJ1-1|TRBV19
CASSTDSSRKNTEAFF
TGTGCCAGTAGTACCGACAGTAGTAGGAAGAACACTGAAGCTTTCTTT
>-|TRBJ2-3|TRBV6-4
CASSPGSSTDTQYF
TGTGCCAGCAGTCCCGGGAGTAGCACAGATACGCAGTATTTT
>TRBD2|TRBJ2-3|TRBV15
CATSRDETSGSSWTDTQYF
TGTGCCACCAGCAGAGATGAGACTAGCGGGTCTAGTTGGACAGATACGCAGTATTTT
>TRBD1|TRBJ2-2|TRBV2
CASSERGRQGFAGELFF
TGTGCCAGCAGTGAAAGGGGACGACAGGGGTTTGCCGGGGAGCTGTTTTTT
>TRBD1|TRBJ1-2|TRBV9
CASTRQGLYGYTF
TGTGCCAGCACACGACAGGGTTTGTATGGCTACACCTTC
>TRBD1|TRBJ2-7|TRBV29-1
CSVGPDREPTEQYF
TGCAGCGTTGGCCCGGACAGGGAACCCACCGAGCAGTACTTC
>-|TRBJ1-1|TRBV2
CASREGLSGNTEAFF
TGTGCCAGCAGGGAGGGACTTAGCGGGAACACTGAAGCTTTCTTT
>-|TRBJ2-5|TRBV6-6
CASKRGFQETQYF
TGTGCCAGCAAAAGGGGTTTCCAAGAGACCCAGTACTTC
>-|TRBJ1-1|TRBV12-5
CASGLRSGTEAFF
TGTGCTAGTGGTTTGAGATCAGGGACAGAAGCTTTCTTT
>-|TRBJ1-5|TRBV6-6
CASSREISNQPQHF
TGTGCCAGCAGCCGTGAGATTAGCAATCAGCCCCAGCATTTT
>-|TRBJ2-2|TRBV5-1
CASSLGSGSGTGELFF
TGCGCCAGCAGCTTGGGTAGTGGGAGTGGCACCGGGGAGCTGTTTTTT
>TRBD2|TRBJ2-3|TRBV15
CATTPISAGGDTQYF
TGTGCCACCACTCCAATAAGTGCGGGAGGAGATACGCAGTATTTT
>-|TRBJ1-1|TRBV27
CASSLLLQDRGTEAFF
TGTGCCAGCAGTTTATTGTTACAAGATCGGGGCACTGAAGCTTTCTTT
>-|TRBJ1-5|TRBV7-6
CASSGPGQPQHF
TGTGCCAGCAGTGGCCCGGGTCAGCCCCAGCATTTT
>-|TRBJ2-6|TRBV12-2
CASRHNFGQIFNSGANVLTF
TGTGCAAGTCGCCATAATTTTGGCCAAATATTCAACTCTGGGGCCAACGTCCTGACTTTC
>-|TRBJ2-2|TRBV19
CASSISVNTGELFF
TGTGCCAGTAGTATTTCGGTTAACACCGGGGAGCTGTTTTTT
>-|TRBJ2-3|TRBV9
CASSVDLGFSTDTQYF
TGTGCCAGCAGCGTAGACTTGGGCTTTAGCACAGATACGCAGTATTTT